The source of this T cell receptor (beta chain) is a study of OX40 agonist ivuxolimab in advanced cancers. Study-level background: Treatment received earlier with anti-PD-1, anti-PD-L1 or anti-CTLA-4 agents was allowed, and around 36% had some. Findings and caveats of the study: Among the nonresponders, some also had low normalized T-cell clonal expansion.

The CDR3 is made up of 14 amino acids. V was trimmed by 0 bases and J by 5 bases, leaving 13 bases between them. Germline V gene data show CDR1 as GTSNPN and CDR2 as SVGIG (reference sequence). As regards this clone: Its cognate antigen is unknown.

Profiled with immunoSEQ multiplex PCR; TCRdb holds only in-frame clones, not every one. The data hold tens of thousands of clones, with 92% observed a single time. The source material was CD4+ or CD8+ T cells sorted from blood, sampled in a trial of the OX40 agonist ivuxolimab. The rearrangement joins TRBV30 to TRBJ2-5, with no clear D. The receptor was derived from an adult with an advanced solid tumor such as melanoma, head and neck, liver or kidney cancer. CDR3 sequence (DNA): TGTGCCTGGAGTGTACTGATGCAGCACGAGACCCAGTACTTC. This encodes CAWSVLMQHETQYF.